The clone carrying this T cell receptor (beta chain) came up once. Antigen unknown. The data belong to a study of cytomegalovirus exposure and HLA in healthy donors. Whole-study results and caveats: A missense DCLRE1C variant was associated with V- and J-gene trimming of TCR beta chains in a later analysis, and an independent cohort replicated the association. The investigators catalogued under 200 TCR beta chains as cytomegalovirus-associated. As was reported, the classifier diagnosed cytomegalovirus status with high specificity and sensitivity.

Researchers ran the PCR with 60 Vbeta and 13 Jbeta primers. The repertoire was sequenced with immunoSEQ multiplex PCR; TCRdb's copy has only in-frame clones and lacks some. The table includes about 120,000 clones, roughly 82% detected once. This sequence originates from a man aged 18 to 30 in good health and CMV-seropositive. The sequencing sample was made of PBMCs.

CDR3 bases: TGTGCCAGCAGCCAGAATTACAGGGGAAGAAATCAGCCCCAGCATTTT. Protein sequence: CASSQNYRGRNQPQHF. The chain joins TRBV4-2 to TRBJ1-5; TRBD1 aligns across 7 bases. CDR1 LGHNA and CDR2 YNFKEQ come from the germline V gene. This CDR3 region has 16 residues. Unmatched junction bases numbered 9, after V lost 3 bases and J lost 4 bases.